The 14 T cell receptor beta chains given below trace back to one sample, sequenced in a study of cytomegalovirus exposure and HLA in healthy donors (dated by TCRdb to the late 2010s). The library was produced with the immunoSEQ multiplex PCR assay. For the multiplex PCR, a mixture combining 60 forward primers for TCR Vbeta segments and 13 reverse primers for TCR Jbeta segments was used. What TCRdb holds here is the immuneACCESS table cut down to in-frame rearrangements. Part of the clones is not present; checked against another copy, under half of the missing clones reflect an unresolved V gene, and the others are unexplained. The sample records 80,000 to 100,000 clones, over 80% of which are singletons. The ten largest account for approximately 4% of the sample. The sample comprised PBMCs. The receptors were sampled from a female donor in good health and CMV-seropositive.

This clone was recorded a few times. The rearrangement joins TRBV10-1 to TRBJ2-3, with D possibly being TRBD1 (5 bases). The CDR3 runs to 14 residues. From germline, CDR1 is WNHNN and CDR2 SYGVQD (reference sequence). Trimming pared 3 bases from V and 6 bases from J, leaving 13 bases between. The CDR3 reads CASSEGRGLDTQYF. The CDR3 nucleotides are TGCGCCAGCAGTGAAGGTAGGGGCCTTGATACGCAGTATTTT.

This rearrangement joins TRBV23-1 to TRBJ2-7; 8 bases line up with TRBD1. TRBV23-1 is marked as an open reading frame, function uncertain. This CDR3 contains 15 residues. After removal of 4 bases from V and 3 bases from J, the junction contained 8 bases not matched to a gene. The CDR3 sequence: CASSPPGQVFYEQYF. CDR3 nucleotide sequence: TGCGCCAGCAGTCCTCCGGGACAGGTATTCTACGAGCAGTACTTC.

This clone has just a few counts. The V and J genes are TRBV6-6 and TRBJ1-1; D gene unclear. There are 13 residues in the CDR3. Trimming pared 2 bases from V and 1 base from J, leaving 5 bases between. The V gene's germline CDR1 is MNHNY and CDR2 SVGAGI (reference sequence). CDR3 sequence: CASSYPGNTEAFF. The CDR3 nucleotides read TGTGCCAGCAGTTACCCAGGGAACACTGAAGCTTTCTTT.

This clone was counted between two and nine times. V is TRBV6-6 and J is TRBJ2-2; 9 nucleotides match TRBD1. This CDR3 is 13 amino acids long. In germline, CDR1 is MNHNY, CDR2 SVGAGI (reference sequence). V trimming: 9 bases; J trimming: 7 bases; junction bases outside the gene matches: 6. CDR3 DNA sequence: TGTGCCAGTTCGGGACAGGGTAGCGGGGAGCTGTTTTTT. This codes for CASSGQGSGELFF.

The V call is TRBV2, the J call TRBJ2-3; tentative D call: TRBD2 (6 bases). The V gene lost 9 bases and the J gene lost 0 bases, with 16 bases spanning the gap. The germline CDR1 and CDR2 sequences are SNHLY and FYNNEI. There are 15 residues in the CDR3. CDR3 sequence (DNA): TGTGCCAGAAGAGACCCCGGGACTAGCACAGATACGCAGTATTTT. This sequence encodes CARRDPGTSTDTQYF.

In DNA form, the CDR3 reads TGTGCCAGCAGTGAAGCGATGGGACAGGGGGCCAACGAGCAGTACTTC. It encodes CASSEAMGQGANEQYF. This rearrangement joins TRBV6-1 to TRBJ2-7; 12 positions agree with TRBD1. V shed 0 bases and J 5 bases; nucleotides not matched to a gene: 5. CDR1 is MNHNS, CDR2 SASEGT, per germline. The CDR3 has 16 residues.

The chain combines TRBV5-1 with TRBJ1-2; TRBD1 aligns across 7 bases. V lost 0 bases to trimming and J lost 8 bases; unmatched junction nucleotides: 7. This CDR3 is 14 amino acids long. Germline V gene sequence: CDR1 SGHRS, CDR2 YFSETQ. The CDR3 sequence is CASSLEQGTHGYTF. The DNA for the CDR3 is TGCGCCAGCAGCTTGGAACAGGGGACTCACGGCTACACCTTC.

V usage is TRBV2 and J usage is TRBJ2-5; 9 bases line up with TRBD1. Matching the DNA end better, TRBJ2-7 makes the J call doubtful. Germline CDR1 is SNHLY and CDR2 is FYNNEI. The CDR3 is made up of 14 amino acids. For the CDR3, the DNA is TGTGCCAGCAGCCCACGGGACAGGGTCTACGAGCAGTACTTC. The encoded protein is CASSPRDRVYEQYF.

The J gene is TRBJ2-5, the V gene TRBV7-9; a possible D gene is TRBD1 (5 bases). The V gene's germline CDR1 is SEHNR and CDR2 FQNEAQ (reference sequence). Trimming pared 1 base from V and 5 bases from J, leaving 8 bases between. The CDR3 sequence is 13 residues long. Written as DNA, the CDR3 is TGTGCCAGCAGCTTAGGGACAAGGGAGACCCAGTACTTC. Amino acid sequence: CASSLGTRETQYF. The complete variable domain, with remaining parts taken from reference TRBV7-9 and TRBJ2-5, reads DTGVSQNPRHKITKRGQNVTFRCDPISEHNRLYWYRQTLGQGPEFLTYFQNEAQLEKSRLLSDRFSAERPKGSFSTLEIQRTEQGDSAMYLCASSLGTRETQYFGPGTRLLVL.

The V gene is TRBV29-1, the J gene TRBJ1-1; maybe TRBD1 (5 bases). CDR3 length: 15 amino acids. Germline CDR1 and CDR2: SQVTM and ANQGSEA. CDR3 region: CCATQAGRLNTEAFF. The CDR3 DNA follows: TGCTGCGCTACACAGGCGGGGCGGCTGAACACTGAAGCTTTCTTT.

The chain joins TRBV28 to TRBJ1-1; possibly TRBD1 for D (5 bases). Between the trimmed V and J ends, which lost 3 bases and 7 bases, there was a span of 12 bases. Germline CDR1 reads MDHEN; CDR2 reads SYDVKM. The CDR3 totals 13 residues. For the CDR3, the DNA is TGTGCCAGCAGTTTGGGGGGACCTCTTGAAGCTTTCTTT. It encodes CASSLGGPLEAFF.

The chain is built from TRBV10-3 and TRBJ1-1; a weak D match, TRBD1 (6 bases). Trimming pared 11 bases from V and 3 bases from J, leaving 16 bases between. The CDR3 runs to 13 residues. Germline loops: CDR1 ENHRY, CDR2 SYGVKD. The CDR3 sequence is CASKVGADTEAFF. The CDR3 DNA is TGTGCCTCCAAAGTGGGGGCGGACACTGAAGCTTTCTTT.

This rearrangement joins TRBV5-1 to TRBJ2-2, with a tentative D call TRBD1 (6 bases). The CDR3 length is 15 residues. The germline V and J ends were trimmed by 4 bases and 7 bases, with 17 bases remaining between them. Looked up from germline, CDR1 is SGHRS and CDR2 is YFSETQ. This CDR3 is CASSNRRAGDGELFF. CDR3 DNA: TGCGCCAGCAGCAACCGTCGGGCAGGGGACGGGGAGCTGTTTTTT.

In its sample, this clone was seen once. The chain uses TRBV19 and TRBJ1-5; no firm D call. V was cut by 5 bases and J by 3 bases, with 17 bases left in between. Germline-derived CDR1 and CDR2 are LNHDA and SQIVND (reference sequence). This CDR3 has 16 residues. The CDR3 DNA follows: TGTGCCAGTAGTCGCCCCAGGTCAGGTCACAATCAGCCCCAGCATTTT. The encoded protein is CASSRPRSGHNQPQHF.